The next 22 T cell receptor beta chains were all read from a single sample in a study of CD8+CD57+ T cells in acquired aplastic anemia. Using genomic DNA as the template, TCR beta VDJ and CDR3 profiling was carried out. TCRdb reanalysed the reads using MiXCR and keeps one entry per CDR3 protein. The repertoire holds more than 95,000 distinct CDR3 sequences, with nearly 40% as singletons. Before being chosen for sequencing, patients had shown CD8+CD57+ cell expansion by flow cytometry. Sequencing was carried out using sorted CD4+, CD8+, or CD8+CD57+ T cells (not recorded which) from PBMCs. The origin of the receptors is a human donor with aplastic anemia.

A note on this clonotype: A much larger clone differs by one base, so this may be a read error. The chain uses TRBV12-3 or TRBV12-4 and TRBJ2-3; the D gene is possibly TRBD2 (5 bases). Trimming shortened V by 5 bases and J by 1 base, and 10 bases separated the two germline ends. This CDR3 has 14 amino acids. The CDR3 region is CASSNEGRTDTQYF. CDR3 sequence (DNA): TGTGCCAGCAGTAACGAGGGCCGCACAGATACGCAGTATTTT.

As to this clonotype: A much larger clone differs by one base, so this may be a read error. This CDR3 fails to terminate in the conserved phenylalanine or tryptophan, so it likely reflects a read error. This sequence joins TRBV6-5 and TRBJ1-6; TRBD1 agrees at 7 bases. Germline loops: CDR1 MNHEY, CDR2 SVGAGI. The CDR3 consists of 17 residues. V was clipped by 2 bases and J by 4 bases; unmatched bases: 8. In DNA form, the CDR3 reads TGTGCCAGCAGTTACCCCACCCTACAGGGGTATAATTCACCCCTCCACCTT. Amino acid sequence: CASSYPTLQGYNSPLHL.

As to this clonotype: Possible read error: a much larger clone is one base away. This rearrangement joins TRBV20-1 to TRBJ2-1; D remains unclear. This CDR3 comprises 14 residues. Germline V gene sequence: CDR1 DFQATT, CDR2 SNEGSKA (reference sequence). The CDR3 protein is CRARDSGVYNEQFF. The CDR3 nucleotides are TGCAGGGCTAGAGATAGTGGGGTTTACAATGAGCAGTTCTTC.

The chain carries TRBV2 and TRBJ1-5; TRBD1 aligns across 7 bases. The V gene's germline CDR1 is SNHLY and CDR2 FYNNEI. The CDR3 runs to 14 residues. The trim removed 6 bases at V and 2 bases at J, leaving 4 bases unmatched. CDR3 sequence: CASRLGQGNQPQHF. CDR3 DNA sequence: TGTGCCAGCAGACTCGGACAGGGCAATCAGCCCCAGCATTTT.

This clonotype was detected many times. V usage is TRBV2 and J usage is TRBJ1-6; D remains ambiguous. The CDR3 runs to 17 residues. In germline, CDR1 is SNHLY, CDR2 FYNNEI. Trimming cost V 2 bases and J 9 bases, with 20 bases left between them. CDR3 in amino acids: CASSEPPLRPKFSPLHF. The CDR3 nucleotides are TGTGCCAGCAGTGAACCACCTCTTCGTCCGAAATTTTCACCCCTCCACTTT.

This clonotype has a count of ten or more. This chain uses TRBV5-5 with TRBJ2-7; D is perhaps TRBD1 (6 bases). CDR3 length: 14 residues. V was pared by 5 bases and J by 2 bases, with 14 bases between. Looked up from germline, CDR1 is SGHKS and CDR2 is YYEKEE (reference sequence). DNA of the CDR3: TGTGCCAGCAGGCTACAGGGTGCAGCCTACGAGCAGTACTTC. Its protein is CASRLQGAAYEQYF. Full variable domain (remainder filled in from reference TRBV5-5 and TRBJ2-7): DAGVTQSPTHLIKTRGQQVTLRCSPISGHKSVSWYQQVLGQGPQFIFQYYEKEERGRGNFPDRFSARQFPNYSSELNVNALLLGDSALYLCASRLQGAAYEQYFGPGTRLTVT.

This clonotype was observed at least ten times. The chain carries TRBV12-3 or TRBV12-4 and TRBJ1-5; 7 bases match TRBD1. The CDR3 is 13 residues long. The V segment lost 3 bases and the J segment 7 bases; nucleotides outside the gene matches: 3. CDR3 nucleotide sequence: TGTGCCAGCAGTTTGGGACAGAAGCAGCCCCAGCATTTT. Translation: CASSLGQKQPQHF.

As for this clonotype: A much larger clone lies one base from this, so it may be a read error. The rearrangement joins TRBV11-2 to TRBJ2-2; TRBD2 matches 7 bases. The CDR3 length is 16 residues. CDR1 is SGHAT, CDR2 FQNNGV, per germline. The CDR3 DNA is TGTGCCAGCAGCTCGGGGAGGGCCTCAAACACCGGGGAGCTGCTTTTT. This translates into CASSSGRASNTGELLF.

This clonotype has just a few counts. This chain links TRBV6-5 with TRBJ2-7; 8 bases are a match to TRBD1. The germline V gene encodes CDR1 MNHEY and CDR2 SVGAGI. V was pared by 1 base and J by 0 bases, with 2 bases of the junction left unmatched. This CDR3 is 15 amino acids long. This chain's CDR3 is CASSYFTGGSYEQYF. DNA for the CDR3: TGTGCCAGCAGTTACTTTACAGGGGGCTCCTACGAGCAGTACTTC.

This clonotype was seen repeatedly, ten times or more. The chain couples TRBV19 to TRBJ1-3, with D possibly TRBD1 on 5 matching bases. CDR1 is LNHDA and CDR2 is SQIVND in the germline V gene (reference sequence). The CDR3 covers 14 residues. Trimming cost V 4 bases and J 9 bases, with 16 bases left between them. CDR3 protein: CASSTGPSLGTIYF. DNA for the CDR3: TGTGCCAGTAGTACGGGACCGTCACTTGGCACCATATATTTT. Based on the CDR3 plus reference TRBV19 and TRBJ1-3, the full variable domain is DGGITQSPKYLFRKEGQNVTLSCEQNLNHDAMYWYRQDPGQGLRLIYYSQIVNDFQKGDIAEGYSVSREKKESFPLTVTSAQKNPTAFYLCASSTGPSLGTIYFGEGSWLTVV.

The chain uses TRBV11-2 and TRBJ1-1; TRBD1 agrees at 12 bases. The CDR3 is made up of 16 amino acids. Germline assignment: CDR1 SGHAT and CDR2 FQNNGV. The V and J ends lost 3 bases and 5 bases, in that order; junction bases with no gene match: 7. CDR3 in amino acids: CASSLGQGALGTEAFF. The CDR3 DNA reads TGTGCCAGCAGCTTGGGACAGGGGGCATTGGGGACTGAAGCTTTCTTT.

Comment on this clonotype: This may arise from a read error, as a much more abundant clone is one base away. The CDR3: CTSSFGFGGQPQHF. The CDR3 DNA reads as TGTACCAGCAGTTTCGGGTTCGGGGGTCAGCCCCAGCATTTT. The rearrangement joins TRBV27 to TRBJ1-5; D might be TRBD1 (5 bases). CDR1 and CDR2 from the germline V gene are MNHEY and SMNVEV (reference sequence). This CDR3 contains 14 residues.

Concerning this clonotype: A much more abundant neighbour one base away suggests this may be a read error. The CDR3 nucleotides read TGTGCCAGCAGTACGGACAGGGCCTATGGCTACACCTTC. Protein sequence: CASSTDRAYGYTF. The V call is TRBV6-1, the J call TRBJ1-2; 8 nucleotides match TRBD1. The CDR3 loop spans 13 amino acids. Germline values: CDR1 MNHNS, CDR2 SASEGT. Losses at the gene ends were 5 bases for V and 4 bases for J; bases not matched to a gene: 3.

In its sample, this clonotype ranks as medium-sized. The CDR3, as DNA: TGTGCCACCAGCAGTCACCTGAACACTGAAGCTTTCTTT. Translating gives CATSSHLNTEAFF. The chain joins TRBV15 to TRBJ1-1, with unresolved D. Germline V gene sequence: CDR1 LNHNV, CDR2 YYDKDF (reference sequence). The CDR3 is 13 amino acids. Trimming took off 3 bases at V and 0 bases at J, with 5 bases between the two ends.

The rearrangement uses TRBV15 and TRBJ2-7, with 7 bases lining up with TRBD2. The CDR3 is 15 residues long. The V gene end was trimmed by 3 bases and the J gene end by 6 bases; junction bases not matched to a gene: 11. Germline values: CDR1 LNHNV, CDR2 YYDKDF (reference sequence). The CDR3 sequence is CATSSGGTRGGEQYF. Here the CDR3 DNA reads TGTGCCACCAGCAGCGGAGGGACTCGCGGGGGCGAGCAGTACTTC.

At least ten counts were recorded for this clonotype. The chain links TRBV28 to TRBJ1-2, with a weak D call TRBD1 (6 bases). The CDR3 is 14 amino acids. Germline loops: CDR1 MDHEN, CDR2 SYDVKM. The ends were cut back, 5 bases at V and 6 bases at J, with 16 bases in the middle. For the CDR3, the DNA is TGTGCCAGCAGTCTCCCAGACAGGTACCATGGCTACACCTTC. Residues: CASSLPDRYHGYTF.

The chain carries TRBV6-1 and TRBJ1-2; 10 nucleotides line up with TRBD1. The germline gives CDR1 MNHNS, CDR2 SASEGT. With 2 bases clipped from V and 9 bases from J, the junction kept 3 bases outside the gene matches. CDR3 length: 13 residues. The CDR3 nucleotides read TGTGCCAGCAGTGAAAGGACAGGGGGGAGCTACACCTTC. Translating gives CASSERTGGSYTF.

This clonotype has a count of ten or more. V gene TRBV28 combines with J gene TRBJ2-7; 7 positions match TRBD1. The CDR3 length is 13 residues. J gave up 5 bases and V 10 bases, and 11 bases lay outside the gene matches. Germline V lookup: CDR1 MDHEN, CDR2 SYDVKM. The CDR3 sequence: CAIRNRGTHEQYF. The CDR3 coding sequence is TGTGCCATCCGAAACAGGGGTACCCACGAGCAGTACTTC.

As concerns this clonotype: One base away lies a much larger clone, so this may be a sequencing read error. The conserved closing phenylalanine or tryptophan is absent in this CDR3, likely reflecting a read error. This chain uses TRBV7-3 with TRBJ2-7; 8 nucleotides agree with TRBD1. The germline gives CDR1 SGHTA, CDR2 FQGTGA. The CDR3 runs to 14 residues. Unmatched junction bases numbered 5, after V lost 6 bases and J lost 1 base. The CDR3 spells CASSSTGESYEQYL. For the CDR3, the DNA is TGTGCCAGCAGTTCGACAGGGGAGTCCTACGAGCAGTACCTC.

This clonotype was counted many times. The CDR3 spells CSAREEWRSKIYNQPQHF. The DNA of the CDR3 is TGCAGTGCTAGAGAAGAGTGGCGAAGCAAAATATACAATCAGCCCCAGCATTTT. The V gene is TRBV20-1, the J gene TRBJ1-5; D remains unclear. V lost 0 bases and J lost 3, with 21 bases in between. CDR1 and CDR2 from the germline V gene are DFQATT and SNEGSKA (reference sequence). The CDR3 spans 18 residues.

Worth noting for this clonotype: The CDR3 does not end in the conserved phenylalanine or tryptophan, so this is likely a read error. Because the CDR3's place on the DNA is in doubt, the DNA is left out and the CDR3 is given as listed by TCRdb. The chain is built from TRBV6-1 and TRBJ2-7. The CDR3 contains 8 residues when both ends are counted. Germline CDR1 is MNHNS and CDR2 is SASEGT. CDR3: CASSDRTA.

This clonotype was counted at least ten times. The chain combines TRBV5-6 with TRBJ1-1; 7 bases fit TRBD1. Germline CDR1 reads SGHDT; CDR2 reads YYEEEE. The J segment lost 10 bases and the V segment lost 1 base, leaving 4 bases of the junction unmatched. The CDR3 loop spans 12 amino acids. The chain's CDR3 is CASSLTGAPAFF. The CDR3 DNA is TGTGCCAGCAGCTTGACAGGGGCCCCAGCTTTCTTT.